This TCR beta chain derives from a study of blood T cells in healthy people across ages. Study at large: Template switching retrieved approximately one barcoded beta molecule for each two T cells.

This CDR3 spans 14 amino acids. The germline gives CDR1 LGHDT, CDR2 YNNKEL (reference sequence). Deletions cut 1 base from V and 9 bases from J, with 13 bases between. For the second PCR, which ran for about 7 to 11 cycles, a sample-barcoded 5' primer and a J-beta primer mix were used. TCRdb reprocessed the 5' RACE reads with MiXCR, giving one entry per CDR3 protein. In the table there are approximately 900,000 distinct CDR3 sequences, roughly 50% of which are singletons. The authors isolated at least 6.5 million PBMCs per sample. The chain carries TRBV3-1 and TRBJ2-1; perhaps TRBD2 as D (6 bases). The TCR originated in a man younger than 45 in good health. The sequencing input was blood. Here the CDR3 DNA reads TGTGCCAGCAGCCAAGGACGCTCCGGGGGTGAGCAGTTCTTC. It yields the protein CASSQGRSGGEQFF.